This passage covers 2 T cell receptor beta chains from one sample sequenced in a study of cytomegalovirus exposure and HLA in healthy donors. Primers for the PCR totalled 60 Vbeta and 13 Jbeta. Generated by immunoSEQ multiplex PCR, the TCRdb table keeps only in-frame clones and is missing some. The sample includes just over 150,000 clones, 75% to 85% seen only once; the top ten take about 6.8%. The sequenced material came from PBMCs. The receptors originated from a man between 50 and 59 years old in good health and CMV-seropositive.

This clone has just a few counts. This sequence joins TRBV18 and TRBJ2-7; 9 bases match TRBD2. The length of the CDR3 is 17 residues. Germline CDR1 is KGHSH and CDR2 is LQKENI. Germline trimming cut 2 bases from V and 9 bases from J; bases unmatched to any gene: 17. The CDR3 coding sequence is TGTGCCAGCTCACCAGGGTTGCTCAGCGGGGGGTCTCCGGGGCAGTACTTC. It specifies CASSPGLLSGGSPGQYF.

As regards this clone: At one boundary the junction diverges from the germline segment, which might be a read error. This chain links TRBV2 with TRBJ2-7; the D gene is possibly TRBD2 (5 bases). There are 13 residues in the CDR3. Germline loops: CDR1 SNHLY, CDR2 FYNNEI. The DNA for the CDR3 is TGTGCCAGCAGTGGTCGGCTAGCATACGGGCAGTACTTC. Its protein product is CASSGRLAYGQYF.